Sequencing of this T cell receptor (beta chain) was carried out in a study of blood T cell repertoires in COVID-19. Enrollees, about 18 to 90 years old, lived in approximately 25 US areas. Original analysis: Amplification from reference gene primers served as the basis for estimated nucleated cell counts. The data were produced by immunoSEQ multiplex PCR, yet TCRdb's version contains in-frame clones alone and is incomplete. V, J and clone size derive from that table, while D and trimming were established from the DNA sequence. The data show 350,000 to 400,000 clones, with roughly nine tenths seen just once and roughly 1% held by the top ten. Germline loops: CDR1 MNHEY, CDR2 SVGAGI. The CDR3 totals 13 residues. V was pared by 9 bases and J by 2 bases, with 6 bases of the junction left unmatched.

Specimen: PBMCs or T cells enriched from blood (not recorded which). The clonotype originates from a man younger than 35 who had recovered from COVID-19. J is TRBJ1-2 and V is TRBV6-5; 7 bases align to TRBD1. CDR3 sequence reads: CASLLGQNYGYTF. The DNA of the CDR3 is TGTGCCAGTTTATTGGGACAGAACTATGGCTACACCTTC.